Listed below are T cell receptor beta chains from one sample, sequenced in a study of T cells in Graves' hyperthyroidism and ophthalmopathy. Each CDR3 protein is one row after TCRdb ran MiXCR on the multiplex PCR reads. Among some 250,000 distinct CDR3 sequences, approximately 14% were seen once, and the ten largest hold 10% to 15%. Material for sequencing was blood. These receptors were taken from a woman in her 40s with Graves' hyperthyroidism that later progressed to Graves' ophthalmopathy. Both conserved end residues are part of each CDR3. The order of the fields is CDR3 DNA, CDR3 protein, J gene, D gene, V gene, clone size. A D gene is named only where the DNA matches it firmly. Clone size appears in some rows only: once, few, many, or a class for an expanded clone.

CDR3nt: TGTGCCAGCAGCCAAGAGGGTTATAATTCACCCCTCCACTTT; CDR3aa: CASSQEGYNSPLHF; j_gene: TRBJ1-6; d_gene: .; v_gene: TRBV3-1; abundance: .
CDR3nt: TGTGCCAGCAGCCTTACCTGGACTAGCGGGAGGACATACAATGAGCAGTTCTTC; CDR3aa: CASSLTWTSGRTYNEQFF; j_gene: TRBJ2-1; d_gene: TRBD2; v_gene: TRBV28; abundance: many
CDR3nt: TGCGCCAGCAGCTTGTGGGGGGCGAGGAACACTGAAGCTTTCTTT; CDR3aa: CASSLWGARNTEAFF; j_gene: TRBJ1-1; d_gene: .; v_gene: TRBV5-1; abundance: .
CDR3nt: TGTGCCAGCAGCTTAGGGGACGGTGAAGCTTTCTTT; CDR3aa: CASSLGDGEAFF; j_gene: TRBJ1-1; d_gene: .; v_gene: TRBV7-9; abundance: many
CDR3nt: TGCGCCAGCAGCCCCGGGACTAGCGCTCTCTCTGGGGCCAACGTCCTGACTTTC; CDR3aa: CASSPGTSALSGANVLTF; j_gene: TRBJ2-6; d_gene: TRBD2; v_gene: TRBV5-1; abundance: .
CDR3nt: TGTGCCAGCAGCTTCGAGTATAGCAATCAGCCCCAGCATTTT; CDR3aa: CASSFEYSNQPQHF; j_gene: TRBJ1-5; d_gene: .; v_gene: TRBV7-9; abundance: many
CDR3nt: TGTGCCAGCAGCCAGGGGTCTTACTATGGCTACACCTTC; CDR3aa: CASSQGSYYGYTF; j_gene: TRBJ1-2; d_gene: .; v_gene: TRBV6-1; abundance: many
CDR3nt: TGTGCCAGCAAACCCATCCCCCTAGCCTCCACGCAGTATTTT; CDR3aa: CASKPIPLASTQYF; j_gene: TRBJ2-3; d_gene: .; v_gene: TRBV3-1; abundance: many
CDR3nt: TGTGCCAGCAGCCCCGTAGAGAGCTCCTACAATGAGCAGTTCTTC; CDR3aa: CASSPVESSYNEQFF; j_gene: TRBJ2-1; d_gene: .; v_gene: TRBV7-2; abundance: many
CDR3nt: TGTGCCAGCAGTTTATGGTCTCAGGGGGCGCGCGCCGGGGAGCTGTTTTTT; CDR3aa: CASSLWSQGARAGELFF; j_gene: TRBJ2-2; d_gene: TRBD1; v_gene: TRBV28; abundance: many
CDR3nt: TGTGCCAGCAGGGGAACGGAGACCCAGTACTTC; CDR3aa: CASRGTETQYF; j_gene: TRBJ2-5; d_gene: .; v_gene: TRBV7-9; abundance: many
CDR3nt: TGTGCCAGCAGCGAACAGGGGGCAGAAAATTCACCCCTCCACTTT; CDR3aa: CASSEQGAENSPLHF; j_gene: TRBJ1-6; d_gene: TRBD1; v_gene: TRBV12-3/TRBV12-4; abundance: many
CDR3nt: TGCAGTGCTAGAGATTATGGACTAGCGGGAGGGCGGGGGACCCAGTACTTC; CDR3aa: CSARDYGLAGGRGTQYF; j_gene: TRBJ2-5; d_gene: TRBD2; v_gene: TRBV20-1; abundance: few
CDR3nt: TGTGCCAGCAGCCACCGGGTGCCTGGGGCCAACGTCCTGACTTTC; CDR3aa: CASSHRVPGANVLTF; j_gene: TRBJ2-6; d_gene: .; v_gene: TRBV11-2; abundance: many
CDR3nt: TGCGCCAGCAGCTCCCAGGGGTCTAGGGGTCACACTGAAGCTTTCTTT; CDR3aa: CASSSQGSRGHTEAFF; j_gene: TRBJ1-1; d_gene: .; v_gene: TRBV5-1; abundance: many